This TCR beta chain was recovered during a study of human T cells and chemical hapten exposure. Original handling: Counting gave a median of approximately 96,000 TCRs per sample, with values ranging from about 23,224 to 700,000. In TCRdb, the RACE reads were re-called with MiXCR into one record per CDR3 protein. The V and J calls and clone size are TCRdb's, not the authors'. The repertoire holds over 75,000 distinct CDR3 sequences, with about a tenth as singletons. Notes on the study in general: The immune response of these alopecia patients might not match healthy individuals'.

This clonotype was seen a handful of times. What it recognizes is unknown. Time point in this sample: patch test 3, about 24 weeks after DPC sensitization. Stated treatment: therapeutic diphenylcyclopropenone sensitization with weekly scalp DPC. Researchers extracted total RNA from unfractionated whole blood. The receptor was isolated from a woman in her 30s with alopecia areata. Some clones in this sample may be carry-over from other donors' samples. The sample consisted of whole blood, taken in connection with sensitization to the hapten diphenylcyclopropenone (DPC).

The CDR3 DNA follows: TGTGCCAGCAGCCAAGATACGCGAGGCCCTCCTCCTAACACCATATATTTT. It specifies CASSQDTRGPPPNTIYF. J is TRBJ1-3 and V is TRBV4-2; D is uncertain. V was trimmed by 0 bases and J by 7 bases, leaving 19 bases between them. Germline CDR1 reads LGHNA; CDR2 reads YNFKEQ. The CDR3 spans 17 residues.